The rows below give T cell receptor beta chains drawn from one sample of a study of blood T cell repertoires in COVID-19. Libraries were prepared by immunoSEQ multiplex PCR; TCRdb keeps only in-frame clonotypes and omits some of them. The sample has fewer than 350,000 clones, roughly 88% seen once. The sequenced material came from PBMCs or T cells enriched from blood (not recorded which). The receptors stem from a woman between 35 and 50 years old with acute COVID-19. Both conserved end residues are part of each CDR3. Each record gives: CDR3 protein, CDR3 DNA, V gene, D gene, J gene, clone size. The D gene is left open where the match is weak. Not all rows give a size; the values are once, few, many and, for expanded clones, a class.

CASSIEATGGNSPLHF	TGTGCCAGTAGTATAGAAGCGACAGGGGGGAATTCACCCCTCCACTTT	TRBV19	TRBD1	TRBJ1-6	NA
CASSPVPDRAAEQYF	TGTGCCAGCAGCCCCGTCCCGGACAGGGCGGCCGAGCAGTACTTC	TRBV5-4	TRBD1	TRBJ2-7	few
CASSEVGLATSYNEQFF	TGTGCCAGCAGTGAAGTGGGACTAGCGACTTCCTACAATGAGCAGTTCTTC	TRBV25-1	TRBD2	TRBJ2-1	NA
CASSQQTSGDTQYF	TGTGCCAGCAGCCAGCAGACTAGCGGAGATACGCAGTATTTT	TRBV5-4	TRBD2	TRBJ2-3	NA
CASSLRSGRDEQYF	TGTGCCAGCAGTTTACGTAGCGGGAGGGATGAGCAGTACTTC	TRBV27	TRBD2	TRBJ2-7	NA
CASSEQPEAYTGELFF	TGTGCCAGCAGTGAACAGCCGGAGGCATACACCGGGGAGCTGTTTTTT	TRBV6-1	NA	TRBJ2-2	NA
CASSIDRPSGKPNEQFF	TGTGCCAGTAGTATAGATAGGCCTAGCGGGAAGCCCAATGAGCAGTTCTTC	TRBV19	TRBD2	TRBJ2-1	many
CASSPPWGGQYF	TGTGCCAGCTCACCACCATGGGGGGGCCAGTATTTT	TRBV18	NA	TRBJ2-3	NA
CASSYQGSIGEKLFF	TGTGCCAGCAGCTATCAGGGTTCGATAGGTGAAAAACTGTTTTTT	TRBV28	NA	TRBJ1-4	NA
CASSQDWRDRYF	TGTGCCAGCAGCCAAGATTGGCGGGATAGATACTTC	TRBV3-1/TRBV3-2	NA	TRBJ2-7	NA
CASGARYNEQFF	TGTGCCAGCGGGGCCAGGTACAATGAGCAGTTCTTC	TRBV11-3	NA	TRBJ2-1	NA
CASIRDRAGNTIYF	TGTGCCAGCATCCGGGACAGGGCAGGAAACACCATATATTTT	TRBV28	TRBD1	TRBJ1-3	NA
CASRGARELFF	TGTGCCTCCCGGGGGGCCCGGGAGCTGTTTTTT	TRBV25-1	NA	TRBJ2-2	NA
CASSPRVRLADNNEQFF	TGTGCCAGCAGCCCCCGCGTACGACTAGCGGACAACAATGAGCAGTTCTTC	TRBV13	TRBD2	TRBJ2-1	many
CASSLMLTGWDQPQHF	TGTGCCAGCAGCTTAATGTTGACAGGATGGGATCAGCCCCAGCATTTT	TRBV7-2	NA	TRBJ1-5	NA
CAWRTDRGRGNSPLHF	TGTGCCTGGAGGACGGACAGGGGGCGAGGGAATTCACCCCTCCACTTT	TRBV30	TRBD1	TRBJ1-6	NA
CASSRRDRGHTEAFF	TGTGCCAGCAGCAGACGGGACAGGGGGCACACTGAAGCTTTCTTT	TRBV11-1	TRBD1	TRBJ1-1	NA
CAWSMAGGTEAFF	TGTGCCTGGAGTATGGCGGGGGGTACTGAAGCTTTCTTT	TRBV30	NA	TRBJ1-1	NA
CASSLRGADQPQHF	TGTGCCAGCAGCCTCAGGGGGGCCGATCAGCCCCAGCATTTT	TRBV3-1/TRBV3-2	TRBD1	TRBJ1-5	NA
CASSLTSGGANEQYF	TGTGCCAGCAGTTTGACTAGCGGGGGGGCGAACGAGCAGTACTTC	TRBV27	TRBD2	TRBJ2-7	NA
CATHSATNEKLFF	TGTGCCACTCACAGTGCAACTAATGAAAAACTGTTTTTT	TRBV12-3/TRBV12-4	NA	TRBJ1-4	NA
CSVDAGNYGYTF	TGCAGCGTTGACGCCGGTAACTATGGCTACACCTTC	TRBV29-1	NA	TRBJ1-2	NA
CASSAMGLNNSPLHF	TGTGCCAGCAGCGCCATGGGACTGAATAATTCACCCCTCCACTTT	TRBV9	NA	TRBJ1-6	NA
CASSLLLGARSSGNTIYF	TGTGCCAGCAGTTTACTCCTGGGAGCGCGGAGCTCTGGAAACACCATATATTTT	TRBV28	NA	TRBJ1-3	NA
CASSGLVFEKLFF	TGTGCCAGCAGTGGACTTGTGTTCGAAAAACTGTTTTTT	TRBV2	NA	TRBJ1-4	NA
CATLGADSNQPQHF	TGTGCCACCCTAGGCGCAGATAGCAATCAGCCCCAGCATTTT	TRBV11-3	NA	TRBJ1-5	NA
CASSLEGGESPLHF	TGCGCCAGCAGCTTGGAGGGGGGGGAGTCACCCCTCCACTTT	TRBV5-1	NA	TRBJ1-6	NA
CASSAVPGTGGDTEAFF	TGTGCCAGCAGCGCGGTACCTGGGACAGGGGGCGACACTGAAGCTTTCTTT	TRBV9	TRBD1	TRBJ1-1	NA
CASGGGTGELFF	TGTGCCAGCGGGGGCGGAACCGGGGAGCTGTTTTTT	TRBV2	NA	TRBJ2-2	few
CASSSTGYGYTF	TGTGCCAGCAGCTCGACAGGGTATGGCTACACCTTC	TRBV5-5	TRBD1	TRBJ1-2	NA
CASSHYRDRGPNTEAFF	TGTGCCAGCAGCCACTACCGGGACAGGGGACCTAACACTGAAGCTTTCTTT	TRBV3-1/TRBV3-2	TRBD1	TRBJ1-1	NA
CSARENVIGNTIYF	TGCAGCGCCCGAGAAAACGTGATCGGAAACACCATATATTTT	TRBV29-1	NA	TRBJ1-3	NA
CASSYAGPVNTEAFF	TGTGCCAGCAGTTACGCGGGACCCGTGAACACTGAAGCTTTCTTT	TRBV6-5	NA	TRBJ1-1	NA
CASSQDVGQDSYEQYF	TGCGCCAGCAGCCAAGATGTAGGACAGGACTCCTACGAGCAGTACTTC	TRBV4-1	TRBD1	TRBJ2-7	NA
CASSREGANYGYTF	TGTGCCAGTTCAAGGGAAGGGGCTAACTATGGCTACACCTTC	TRBV7-6	NA	TRBJ1-2	NA
CASSPLAGGPYEQYF	TGTGCCAGCAGCCCATTAGCGGGGGGTCCCTACGAGCAGTACTTC	TRBV11-2	TRBD2	TRBJ2-7	NA
CASSQRNSPLHF	TGTGCCAGCAGTCAGAGGAATTCACCCCTCCACTTT	TRBV27	NA	TRBJ1-6	NA
CSGQESGEKLFF	TGCAGCGGACAGGAGAGTGGTGAAAAACTGTTTTTT	TRBV29-1	NA	TRBJ1-4	NA
CASSDMTGLGTDTQYF	TGTGCCAGCAGTGATATGACAGGATTAGGCACAGATACGCAGTATTTT	TRBV6-1	NA	TRBJ2-3	NA
CAGRASGGDWEYF	TGCGCCGGCCGGGCTAGCGGGGGGGACTGGGAGTATTTT	TRBV23-1	TRBD2	TRBJ2-3	NA